One sample yielded the 17 T cell receptor beta chains listed below, sequenced in a study of T cell responses to AZD1222 COVID-19 vaccine. TCRdb's table, derived via immunoSEQ multiplex PCR, lists solely in-frame clones and lacks some. The table records 95,000 to 150,000 clones, about 90% of them present only once. This sample comprised peripheral blood, obtained on day 0 of AZD1222 vaccination. Receptors were obtained from an adult in good health.

V is TRBV7-9 and J is TRBJ2-1, with 7 bases fitting TRBD2. CDR3 length equals 16 residues. V lost 5 bases and J lost 0; bases outside the gene matches: 7. Germline CDR1 is SEHNR and CDR2 is FQNEAQ (reference sequence). The CDR3 is CASSRRGDRSYNEQFF. The CDR3 DNA reads TGTGCCAGCAGCCGACGGGGGGACCGCTCCTACAATGAGCAGTTCTTC.

The V gene is TRBV15, the J gene TRBJ1-5; no clear D. The CDR3 runs to 12 residues. Germline V gene sequence: CDR1 LNHNV, CDR2 YYDKDF (reference sequence). V dropped 3 bases and J dropped 11 bases, with 11 bases sitting between them. The CDR3 region is CATSSGKWAQHF. CDR3 DNA sequence: TGTGCCACCAGCAGTGGAAAGTGGGCCCAGCATTTT.

The chain employs TRBV3-1 (or the pseudogene TRBV3-2) and TRBJ1-2; D possibly corresponds to TRBD1 (5 bases). Germline V CDR1 and CDR2: LGHDT, YNNKEL (reference sequence). The CDR3 totals 16 residues. Trimming shortened V by 3 bases and J by 4 bases, and 18 bases separated the two germline ends. The CDR3 DNA follows: TGTGCCAGCAGCCAGGGAATCGGGGCTGTGGGCTATGGCTACACCTTC. It translates to CASSQGIGAVGYGYTF.

The genes are TRBV19 and TRBJ1-1; 8 positions match TRBD1. The CDR3 loop spans 16 amino acids. Germline V gene lookup returns CDR1 LNHDA and CDR2 SQIVND (reference sequence). J lost 1 base, V lost 5 bases, and 9 bases had no gene match. CDR3 in amino acids: CASSLNAQGGNTEAFF. In DNA, the CDR3 is TGTGCCAGTAGTCTAAACGCACAGGGGGGGAACACTGAAGCTTTCTTT.

This clone showed up just once. This sequence joins TRBV11-3 and TRBJ2-2; D remains unclear. The V end was cut by 6 bases, the J end by 1 base, with 6 bases between. In germline, CDR1 is SGHNT, CDR2 YENEEA. CDR3 length equals 13 residues. The CDR3 region is CASRSGNTGELFF. The CDR3, as DNA: TGTGCCAGCAGGTCAGGGAACACCGGGGAGCTGTTTTTT.

The chain employs TRBV7-2 and TRBJ2-5; tentatively, D is TRBD2 (6 bases). Germline values: CDR1 SGHTA, CDR2 FQGNSA. This CDR3 contains 14 residues. V lost 2 bases, J lost 2 bases, and 9 bases lay in between. In nucleotides, the CDR3 is TGTGCCAGCAGCTTAATGGGGGGACAAGAGACCCAGTACTTC. Protein product: CASSLMGGQETQYF.

This chain joins TRBV2 and TRBJ1-5; D unresolved. V lost 7 bases to trimming and J lost 0 bases, with 10 bases between them. The CDR3 spans 14 residues. Germline V gene data show CDR1 as SNHLY and CDR2 as FYNNEI. The CDR3 region has the DNA TGTGCCAGCACCCGAGCGGATAGCAATCAGCCCCAGCATTTT. This codes for CASTRADSNQPQHF. The full variable domain, rest sourced from reference TRBV2 and TRBJ1-5, is EPEVTQTPSHQVTQMGQEVILRCVPISNHLYFYWYRQILGQKVEFLVSFYNNEISEKSEIFDDQFSVERPDGSNFTLKIRSTKLEDSAMYFCASTRADSNQPQHFGDGTRLSIL.

This clone was seen once. This chain uses TRBV12-3 or TRBV12-4 with TRBJ1-1, with D possibly TRBD1 on 6 matching bases. This CDR3 is 12 amino acids long. The V and J ends lost 6 bases and 4 bases respectively, with 9 bases between them. CDR3 sequence: CASRRGGTEAFF. The DNA of the CDR3 is TGTGCCAGCAGGAGAGGGGGCACTGAAGCTTTCTTT.

The chain uses TRBV2 and TRBJ1-1, with no clear D. V lost 7 bases and J 0 bases, leaving 12 bases between the germline ends. CDR3 length equals 14 residues. CDR1 is SNHLY and CDR2 is FYNNEI in the germline V gene. In DNA, the CDR3 is TGTGCCAGCAAAGACCGGCCGCTGAACACTGAAGCTTTCTTT. Its protein is CASKDRPLNTEAFF. Supplemented by reference TRBV2 and TRBJ1-1, the full variable domain reads EPEVTQTPSHQVTQMGQEVILRCVPISNHLYFYWYRQILGQKVEFLVSFYNNEISEKSEIFDDQFSVERPDGSNFTLKIRSTKLEDSAMYFCASKDRPLNTEAFFGQGTRLTVV.

J is TRBJ1-5 and V is TRBV5-1; D call uncertain. The CDR3 is made up of 12 amino acids. Germline-derived CDR1 and CDR2 are SGHRS and YFSETQ. Trimming shortened V by 5 bases and J by 9 bases, and 12 bases separated the two germline ends. CDR3 in DNA: TGCGCCAGCAGTCGACGGTGGAGGCCCCAGCATTTT. It is translated as CASSRRWRPQHF.

The J gene is TRBJ2-2, the V gene TRBV5-4; D is possibly TRBD1 (5 bases). From germline, CDR1 is SGHNT and CDR2 YYREEE (reference sequence). V lost 4 bases and J lost 4, with 11 bases in between. This CDR3 is 14 amino acids long. The CDR3 spells CASSNQGTTGELFF. The CDR3 nucleotides read TGTGCCAGCAGCAACCAGGGAACCACCGGGGAGCTGTTTTTT.

J is TRBJ1-1 and V is TRBV12-5; no reliable D call. Germline V gives CDR1 LGHNT, CDR2 FRNRAP. Trimming stripped 0 bases from V and 10 bases from J, with 15 bases between. The CDR3 is 14 residues long. The CDR3 nucleotides are TGTGCTAGTGGTTTGGTCTCTCCACCTTCCCTAGCTTTCTTT. Encoded protein: CASGLVSPPSLAFF.

V usage is TRBV5-1 and J usage is TRBJ1-2; a weak D match, TRBD1 (6 bases). V lost 5 bases and J 6 bases, leaving 14 bases between the germline ends. CDR3 length equals 13 residues. CDR1 and CDR2 (germline): SGHRS, YFSETQ. Written as DNA, the CDR3 is TGCGCCAGCAGATCCACAGGGATTGATGGCTACACCTTC. Amino acids: CASRSTGIDGYTF.

The rearrangement links TRBV9 to TRBJ1-2; weak D call: TRBD1 (6 bases). This CDR3 region has 14 residues. CDR1 is SGDLS, CDR2 YYNGEE, per germline. The V end lost 3 bases, the J end lost 2 bases, and 11 bases lay between the germline ends. The CDR3 reads CASSGGPGNYGYTF. Here the CDR3 DNA reads TGTGCCAGCAGCGGGGGGCCGGGGAACTATGGCTACACCTTC.

J is TRBJ1-1 and V is TRBV4-3; D remains unclear. Deletions cut 0 bases from V and 6 bases from J, with 8 bases between. The CDR3 spans 13 residues. Germline V gives CDR1 LGHNA, CDR2 YSLEER. CDR3 sequence reads: CASSQDRRAEAFF. In DNA, the CDR3 is TGCGCCAGCAGCCAAGATAGGAGGGCTGAAGCTTTCTTT.

A word on this clone: The sample has other DNA sequences that encode this CDR3 too. The V and J genes are TRBV28 and TRBJ2-1; no clear D. Germline V gene sequence: CDR1 MDHEN, CDR2 SYDVKM. V was shortened by 3 bases and J by 4 bases, with 1 base between the two germline ends. The CDR3 contains 11 residues. Here the CDR3 DNA reads TGTGCCAGCAGTTTGTACAATGAGCAGTTCTTC. The encoded protein is CASSLYNEQFF.

The chain joins TRBV30 to TRBJ1-6; 7 bases match TRBD1. V gave up 8 bases and J gave up 13 bases; unmatched junction bases: 11. The CDR3 runs to 12 residues. Germline-derived CDR1 and CDR2 are GTSNPN and SVGIG (reference sequence). CDR3 DNA sequence: TGTGCCCGCTCACTACAGGGGCTCCCCCTCCACTTT. It translates to CARSLQGLPLHF.